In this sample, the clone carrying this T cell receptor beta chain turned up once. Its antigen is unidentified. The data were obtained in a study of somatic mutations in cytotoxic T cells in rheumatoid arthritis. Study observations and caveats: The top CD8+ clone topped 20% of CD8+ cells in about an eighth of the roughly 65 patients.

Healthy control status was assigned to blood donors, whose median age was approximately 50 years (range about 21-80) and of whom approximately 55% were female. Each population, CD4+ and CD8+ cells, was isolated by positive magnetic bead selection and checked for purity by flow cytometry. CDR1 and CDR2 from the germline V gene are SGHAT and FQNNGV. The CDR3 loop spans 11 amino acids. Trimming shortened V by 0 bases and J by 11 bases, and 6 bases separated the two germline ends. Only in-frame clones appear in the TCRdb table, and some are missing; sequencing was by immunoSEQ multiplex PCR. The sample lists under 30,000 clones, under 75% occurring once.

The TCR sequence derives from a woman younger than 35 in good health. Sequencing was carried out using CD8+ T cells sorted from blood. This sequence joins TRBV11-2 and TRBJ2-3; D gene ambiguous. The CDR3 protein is CASSLDPGQYF. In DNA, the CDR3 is TGTGCCAGCAGCTTAGATCCAGGGCAGTATTTT.